This TCR beta chain emerged from a study of cytomegalovirus exposure and HLA in healthy donors (dated 2017 in TCRdb). Regarding the research as a whole: In an earlier analysis of approximately 640 of the donors, around 300 Gb of sequence data and just under 120 million unique TCR beta sequences from roughly 200 million T cells were reported. An early release covering 550 to 700 HLA-typed donors comprised approximately 290 gigabases of sequencing data and 85 million to 100 million unique TCR sequences. Of the roughly 400 genotyped donors, 65% to 90% were placed in the genetic ancestry cluster associated with self-reported Caucasian donors. The study aimed to test whether signatures of past pathogen exposure could be identified by cataloging public T cell receptors. The study used immunosequencing to profile the T cell repertoires of approximately 690 subjects and linked those repertoires to cytomegalovirus serostatus. Along with the roughly 610-subject first cohort, a separate validation cohort of roughly 110 different subjects was used. The study combined high-throughput TCR immunosequencing, statistical association of individual TCRs with disease status, and machine learning to predict cytomegalovirus infection status. To study patterns of TCR occurrence, a later analysis re-analyzed previously published TCR beta repertoires from around 670 donors and added high-resolution HLA genotyping. The later analysis used no new phenotypic data to find candidate immune exposures, relying instead on TCR beta sequences and their occurrence across donors. In an earlier analysis of over 550 of the donors, high-throughput TCR beta sequencing was used to judge whether each TCR beta V gene segment behaved as functional or pseudogenic. Donor age, sex, ethnicity and CMV serostatus were compiled alongside the repertoire data. A later genetic analysis took genome-wide SNP genotypes for about 65% of the 666 donors and used that subset as a discovery cohort. All discovery cohort repertoires had been generated on a single sequencing platform. Both class I and class II loci were covered by HLA typing, at four-digit resolution. Typing coverage differed by locus: A, B, C, DRB1 and DQB1 were typed in about 620-630 donors, DQA1 in approximately 520, DPA1 in nearly 610, and DPB1 in roughly 470. Because of strong linkage in the cohort, four to six DR-DQ haplotypes were treated as single units for association and clustering. On average, 235,054 unique TCR beta nucleotide sequences were sequenced per donor among a few hundred genotyped donors of the cohort, with 15% to 20% of those sequences being non-productive. The full study reports these points: Correlated functional status among segregating V segments might be attributable to linkage disequilibrium, but an unknown experimental factor could not be ruled out. Because counts were too low, 15 to 20 rarely observed V segments, including chromosome 9 orphons, were excluded from the earlier analysis of some 540 of the donors. Some IMGT-functional V segments, including TRBV6-2 and TRBV6-3, could not be told apart with the 87-base-pair reads, so those segments were excluded. The study listed approximately 150 TCR beta chains as associated with cytomegalovirus. Strong co-occurrence of HLA alleles, especially DR and DQ, made assigning TCR associations to individual alleles difficult. A later analysis reported that several top co-occurrence clusters appeared linked to parvovirus B19, influenza, CMV and Epstein-Barr virus. The classifier was reported to diagnose cytomegalovirus status with high specificity and sensitivity in both the original cohort and the validation cohort. Because HLA typing was unavailable for some donors at each locus, only the typed subset was used in association tests. A later genetic analysis associated a missense DCLRE1C variant with V-gene and J-gene trimming of TCR beta chains, and an independent cohort replicated the association. Most TCR sequences were observed very rarely across donors, whereas some public TCRs were present in many individuals. In a later analysis, the rate of TCR association differed among HLA loci, with DRB1 alleles having the most associated TCRs and HLA-C alleles having the fewest. In vitro tests confirmed that a few of the cytomegalovirus-associated TCR beta chains recognize cytomegalovirus antigens. According to a later analysis, most CMV-associated TCR beta chains appeared to be HLA-restricted, and the HLA associations seemed to be driven largely by CMV exposure. Immune exposure information for the cohort was limited to CMV serostatus. In a later analysis, HLA-associated TCR beta chains showed more clonal expansion and lower generation probabilities than non-associated chains that were equally common. In a later analysis, 15,000 to 20,000 TCR beta sequences were associated with specific HLA alleles at a false discovery rate of 0.05. A further reported finding was that TCR beta sequences accurately predicted the HLA-A and HLA-B alleles for most subjects in the first cohort. In an earlier analysis of several hundred of the donors, most TCR beta V segments were observed in productive rearrangements about 87% or about 30% of the time, broadly matching IMGT annotations. It was suggested by the authors that the approach could potentially be generalized to other disease states and immunological phenotypes. This cohort had only TCR beta chains sequenced, and the lack of alpha or paired-chain data limited which features could be detected. Presence/absence analyses assumed roughly uniform sequencing depth across donors, an assumption that may not hold. A cluster of highly shared sequence variants was judged likely to represent a technical artifact of the sequencing pipeline. Compared with the roughly 670-donor mean, donors in an Asian-associated ancestry cluster had fewer N-insertions in productive TCRs, according to a later genetic analysis.

The cohort comprised 550 to 700 healthy bone marrow donors. At the time of sampling, all cohort members were nominally healthy, though unrecorded immune exposures were likely present. The donor tested CMV seronegative and was one of the 352 seronegative cohort members. Each donor provided a peripheral blood sample, and peripheral blood mononuclear cells were used for TCR beta sequencing. Genomic DNA extraction from the blood cell samples was performed with the Qiagen DNeasy Blood Extraction Kit. Including cysteine and phenylalanine, the CDR3 has 14 amino acids. Kept here is only the CDR3 DNA, which spans 42 bases and is read in frame from base 1. For CDR1 and CDR2, the germline V gene lists MDHEN and SYDVKM. V has 6 bases trimmed and J has 3 bases trimmed; junction bases matching no gene number 8. The library was made by the immunoSEQ multiplex PCR assay. For the multiplex PCR, a mixture combining 60 forward primers for TCR Vbeta segments and 13 reverse primers for TCR Jbeta segments was used. A multiplex PCR assay on genomic DNA amplified the CDR3 region of rearranged TCR beta genes. On the Illumina HiSeq System, the amplified TCR beta libraries were sequenced as 87-base-pair reads. Per the authors' processing: A later analysis tallied tens of millions of unique TCR beta chains across the 666 repertoires, and some 12 million of those chains were shared by two or more donors. Raw reads were error-corrected and collapsed into unique sequences with a nearest-neighbor algorithm that merged closely related sequences to remove PCR and sequencing errors. CDR3 sequences were aligned to IMGT reference sequences to assign V, D and J gene segments. Each retained sequence needed at least a six-nucleotide match to both a V gene segment and a J gene segment. Rearrangements were classified as productive when the CDR3 lacked stop codons and remained in frame with V and J, and all other rearrangements were classified as non-productive. CDR3 was defined by IMGT convention, running from the second conserved V-encoded cysteine to the conserved J-encoded phenylalanine. The earlier analysis of about 560 of the donors excluded any sequence lacking an unambiguous match to a single V gene segment. In an earlier analysis of a few hundred of the donors, V segments were called functional above 56.7% productive rearrangements and were called segregating when the between-donor standard deviation exceeded 5%. A statistical classification framework was built for diagnosing cytomegalovirus status from the catalog of TCR beta chain sequences. In a later analysis, V and J genes were assigned by comparing TCR nucleotide sequences against IMGT/GENE-DB human TR gene sequences. A later analysis assigned CDR3 sequences and most-parsimonious VDJ recombination scenarios with the TCRdist pipeline. In a later analysis, every TCR beta chain was defined by the combination of its CDR3 amino acid sequence and its V-gene family, and reads without a unique V-gene family were dropped. To address suspected cross-contamination and a sequencing artifact, a later analysis removed 450 to 700 highly shared, low-generation-probability nucleotide sequences. In a later analysis, a clonal expansion index for each public chain was calculated from normalized within-repertoire ranks of inferred template counts. A later analysis computed generation probabilities with a VDJ recombination model fitted to out-of-frame rearrangements, and checked the results against IGoR. A later analysis scored TCR-TCR, TCR-HLA and TCR-CMV co-occurrence with hypergeometric tests, applying a repertoire-size bias correction to TCR pairs. False discovery rates were estimated in a later analysis by permuting HLA or CMV assignments 20 times. In a later analysis, co-occurring TCRs were grouped with DBSCAN, and TCRdist sequence similarity was added when clustering was performed within HLA-allele-positive subsets. Repertoires with fewer than 30,000 or more than 120,000 public chains were left out of co-occurrence clustering, as were four to six repertoires with anomalous nucleotide sharing. This immuneACCESS table, as held by TCRdb, lists in-frame sequences with V and J called but not all clones. Of the missing ones, under half trace to an unresolved V gene in checked studies; the others have no known cause. The V and J calls and clone size come from that table; D and trimming were worked out from the DNA. Across this sample there are about 130,000 clones, with about 74% seen only once. The ten largest make up approximately 3.4% of the sample.

Details on this clone: Its antigen is currently not known. No base-level quality is on record; no much larger clone is a single base apart.

The sequence was collected from a man in his forties or fifties in good health and CMV-seronegative. Sample: PBMCs. The chain joins TRBV28 to TRBJ2-7; the junction holds 7 bases that match TRBD1. The nucleotides read TGTGCCAGCAGAGAGACAGGGACAAGCTACGAGCAGTACTTC. Translated, it gives CASRETGTSYEQYF.